The 9 T cell receptor beta chains below come from one sample, sequenced in a study of immune reconstitution after stem cell transplant in scleroderma. From the RT-PCR reads, TCRdb called clonotypes with MiXCR, one entry per CDR3 protein. The table records 2,500 to 3,500 distinct CDR3 sequences, about 10% of them present only once. Sample acquisition took place before or after autologous hematopoietic stem cell transplantation (not recorded which). The receptors were gathered from a female donor with systemic sclerosis.

This clonotype has only one observation. J is TRBJ2-3 and V is TRBV10-1, with 8 nucleotides matching TRBD1. The CDR3 length is 14 residues. Trimming removed 3 bases from V and 5 bases from J; junction bases left unmatched: 4. From germline, CDR1 is WNHNN and CDR2 SYGVQD (reference sequence). This CDR3 reads CASSDRGLRDTQYF. CDR3 DNA: TGCGCCAGCAGTGACAGGGGGCTCAGAGATACGCAGTATTTT.

This clonotype occurred a few times. The gene calls are TRBV7-2 and TRBJ1-5; TRBD1 agrees at 7 bases. The germline CDR1 and CDR2 sequences are SGHTA and FQGNSA. The CDR3 extends over 15 amino acids. The trim removed 7 bases at V and 2 bases at J, leaving 8 bases unmatched. CDR3 amino acids: CASTLQGTGNQPQHF. The CDR3 DNA reads TGTGCCAGCACCCTACAGGGGACGGGCAATCAGCCCCAGCATTTT. Full variable domain (remainder filled in from reference TRBV7-2 and TRBJ1-5): GAGVSQSPSNKVTEKGKDVELRCDPISGHTALYWYRQSLGQGLEFLIYFQGNSAPDKSGLPSDRFSAERTGGSVSTLTIQRTQQEDSAVYLCASTLQGTGNQPQHFGDGTRLSIL.

This clonotype turned up a few times. This chain links TRBV4-2 with TRBJ2-3, with D perhaps TRBD2 (5 bases). Germline CDR1 is LGHNA and CDR2 is YNFKEQ. V was pared by 4 bases and J by 2 bases, with 16 bases between. The CDR3 consists of 16 residues. CDR3 sequence: CASSPETGKHTDTQYF. The CDR3 region has the DNA TGTGCCAGCAGCCCCGAGACGGGGAAACACACAGATACGCAGTATTTT.

Judged by abundance, this clonotype is medium-sized. The CDR3 protein is CASSSGPALEKLFF. CDR3 bases: TGTGCCAGCAGTTCCGGCCCGGCCCTTGAAAAACTGTTTTTT. This chain connects TRBV2 to TRBJ1-4; D uncertain. Germline V gene lookup returns CDR1 SNHLY and CDR2 FYNNEI. The CDR3 totals 14 residues. The V end lost 5 bases, the J end lost 7 bases, and 14 bases lay between the germline ends.

This clonotype qualifies as large. V usage is TRBV20-1 and J usage is TRBJ1-2, with a possible D match to TRBD1 (6 bases). The V end was cut by 6 bases, the J end by 4 bases, with 18 bases between. CDR1 DFQATT and CDR2 SNEGSKA come from the germline V gene (reference sequence). The CDR3 totals 14 residues. In DNA form, the CDR3 reads TGCAGTGCACCTATACAGGGTCTTGTCTATGGCTACACCTTC. This gives the protein CSAPIQGLVYGYTF.

By its share, this clonotype is medium-sized. The J gene is TRBJ1-6, the V gene TRBV10-3; 8 positions match TRBD1. V was clipped by 2 bases and J by 0 bases; unmatched bases: 3. CDR1 ENHRY and CDR2 SYGVKD come from the germline V gene. The CDR3 runs to 17 residues. The CDR3 loop reads CAISETGGPSYNSPLHF. The CDR3 coding sequence is TGTGCCATCAGTGAGACAGGGGGACCCTCCTATAATTCACCCCTCCACTTT.

This clonotype was seen a few times. The chain couples TRBV27 to TRBJ1-6; no definite D call. CDR1 and CDR2 from the germline V gene are MNHEY and SMNVEV (reference sequence). The ends were cut back, 2 bases at V and 0 bases at J, with 2 bases in the middle. The CDR3 contains 14 residues. CDR3 residues: CASSLSSYNSPLHF. The CDR3 DNA is TGTGCCAGCAGTTTAAGCTCCTATAATTCACCCCTCCACTTT.

By share, this clonotype counts as medium-sized (0.01 to 0.1%). The V call is TRBV6-6, the J call TRBJ2-1; a possible D gene is TRBD1 (6 bases). With 2 bases removed from V and 8 bases from J, the gap between germline ends came to 10 bases. The germline gives CDR1 MNHNY, CDR2 SVGAGI (reference sequence). The CDR3 loop spans 13 amino acids. CDR3 coding DNA: TGTGCCAGCAGTTACAACAGGGTGCATGAGCAGTTCTTC. Protein product: CASSYNRVHEQFF.

This clonotype is termed medium-sized (0.01 to 0.1%). The rearrangement links TRBV5-1 to TRBJ2-1; possibly TRBD1 or TRBD2 for D (7 bases each). Between the trimmed V and J ends, which lost 5 bases and 7 bases, there was a span of 22 bases. The CDR3 is 16 residues long. Germline lookup yields CDR1 SGHRS and CDR2 YFSETQ. CDR3 nucleotide sequence: TGCGCCAGCAGTCCCTACCCCAGGGGGGGCGTTAATGAGCAGTTCTTC. Encoded protein: CASSPYPRGGVNEQFF.